The entry below describes one T cell receptor beta chain. The target of this receptor is not known. No quality values exist for individual bases; no much larger clone is one base distant. These data belong to a study of blood T cell repertoires in COVID-19 (dated by TCRdb to the early 2020s). Context from the whole study: Collaborator samples came from the United States, Italy and Spain and covered acute and convalescent phases of COVID-19. The prospective study material was composed of cDNA or gDNA derived from T cells, B-cell-depleted T cells, or PBMCs. The dataset comprised deeply sampled blood TCRbeta repertoires from subjects exposed to, actively infected with, or recovered from COVID-19. The repertoires were released in a freely available public database intended as a resource for research on the immune response to SARS-CoV-2. The samples were drawn from the first 160 participants of the ongoing ImmuneRACE study and from under 1,500 subjects provided by 6 global collaborators. Nearly every sample came with metadata listing a de-identified subject ID, COVID-19 status, age in years and sex. HLA class I and class II types, where available, came from metadata supplied by the sample provider rather than from assay-based typing.

Trimming takes 0 bases from V and 5 bases from J, and the germline ends sit 19 bases apart. There are 17 amino acids in the CDR3, from cysteine to phenylalanine inclusive. CDR3 DNA is the only sequence kept; it has 51 bases, read in frame from the first base. The germline V gene (reference sequence) gives CDR1 as LNHDA and CDR2 as SQIVND. The collaborating institutions used their own protocols to collect whole blood in K2EDTA tubes. For TCRbeta analysis, collaborator samples were shipped as frozen whole blood, as isolated PBMCs, or as DNA extracted from either sample type. TCRbeta CDR3 regions were amplified from genomic DNA using the immunoSEQ Assay, a bias-controlled multiplex PCR. The study's processing was this. The number of nucleated cells in each sample was estimated from the amplification of reference gene primers within the assay. To quantify the absolute abundance of each unique TCRbeta CDR3 rearrangement, sequence reads were collapsed and filtered. For each sample, productive Simpson clonality was calculated by taking the square root of Simpson's diversity index across productive rearrangements. Held by TCRdb, this immuneACCESS table contains in-frame sequences only and omits some clones. Under half of the omission traces to an unresolved V gene where checked; the cause of the rest is unknown. That table is the source of V, J and clone size, and D and trimming were worked out from the DNA. This sample comprises roughly 270,000 clones, 88% of them detected only once. Just under 9.5% of the sample is held by the ten biggest clonotypes.

Overall study results and their limits: How much clinical and demographic metadata was included differed by source and by participant, and the metadata was provided uncurated.

The V gene is TRBV19 and the J gene is TRBJ1-1, with TRBD1 perhaps the D gene, on 5 matching bases. The source is a man aged 18 to 35 with active or convalescent COVID-19. Sequences were obtained from peripheral blood. The CDR3 has the sequence CASSIDSRGFVGTEAFF. The bases are TGTGCCAGTAGTATAGATAGCCGGGGGTTCGTGGGGACTGAAGCTTTCTTT.